This TCR beta chain was found in a study of OX40 agonist ivuxolimab in advanced cancers. Study-level findings and limits: Some nonresponders also had low normalized T-cell clonal expansion.

V shed 1 base and J 5 bases; nucleotides not matched to a gene: 6. Germline-derived CDR1 and CDR2 are MGHRA and YSYEKL. This CDR3 has 16 residues. This clone was found once. Its specificity is not known. TCRdb's copy holds only in-frame clones and misses some; the assay was immunoSEQ multiplex PCR. The table lists about 110,000 clones, 75% to 95% of them singletons. Sequencing used CD4+ or CD8+ T cells sorted from blood, obtained in a trial of the OX40 agonist ivuxolimab. The chain uses TRBV4-1 and TRBJ1-5, with TRBD1 matching over 9 bases. The receptor was isolated from an adult with an advanced solid tumor such as melanoma, head and neck, liver or kidney cancer. The CDR3 here is CASSQARQGVDQPQHF. CDR3 DNA sequence: TGCGCCAGCAGCCAAGCGCGACAGGGGGTGGATCAGCCCCAGCATTTT.